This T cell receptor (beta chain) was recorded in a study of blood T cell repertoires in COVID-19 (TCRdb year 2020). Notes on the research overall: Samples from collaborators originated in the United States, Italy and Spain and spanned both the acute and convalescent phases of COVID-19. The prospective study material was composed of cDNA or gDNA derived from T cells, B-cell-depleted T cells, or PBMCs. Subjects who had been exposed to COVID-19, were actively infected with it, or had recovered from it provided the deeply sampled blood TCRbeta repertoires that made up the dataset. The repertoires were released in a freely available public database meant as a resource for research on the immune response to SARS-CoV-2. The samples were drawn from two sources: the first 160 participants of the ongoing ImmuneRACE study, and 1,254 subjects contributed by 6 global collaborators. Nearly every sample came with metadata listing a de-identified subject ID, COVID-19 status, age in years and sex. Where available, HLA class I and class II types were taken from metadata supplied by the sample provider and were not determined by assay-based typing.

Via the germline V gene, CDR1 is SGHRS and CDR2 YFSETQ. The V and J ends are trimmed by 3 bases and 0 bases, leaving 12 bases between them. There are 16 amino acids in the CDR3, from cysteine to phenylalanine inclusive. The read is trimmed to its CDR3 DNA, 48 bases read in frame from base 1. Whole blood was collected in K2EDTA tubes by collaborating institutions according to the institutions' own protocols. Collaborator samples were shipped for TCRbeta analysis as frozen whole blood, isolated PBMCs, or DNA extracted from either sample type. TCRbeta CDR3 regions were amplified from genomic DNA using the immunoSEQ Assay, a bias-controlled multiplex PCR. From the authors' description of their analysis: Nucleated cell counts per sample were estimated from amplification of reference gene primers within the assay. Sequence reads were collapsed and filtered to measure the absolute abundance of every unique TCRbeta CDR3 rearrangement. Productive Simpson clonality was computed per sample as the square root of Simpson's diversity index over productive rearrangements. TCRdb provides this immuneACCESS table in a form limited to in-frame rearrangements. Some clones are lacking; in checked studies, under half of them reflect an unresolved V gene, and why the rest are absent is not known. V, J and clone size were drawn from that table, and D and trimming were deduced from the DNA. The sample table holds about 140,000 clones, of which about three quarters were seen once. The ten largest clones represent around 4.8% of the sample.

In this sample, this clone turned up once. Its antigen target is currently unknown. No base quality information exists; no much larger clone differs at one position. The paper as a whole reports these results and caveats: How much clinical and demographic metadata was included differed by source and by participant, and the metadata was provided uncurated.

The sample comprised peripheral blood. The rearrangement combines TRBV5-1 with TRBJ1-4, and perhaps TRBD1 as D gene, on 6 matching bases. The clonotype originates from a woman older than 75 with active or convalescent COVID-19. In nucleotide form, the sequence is TGCGCCAGCAGCTATGGGGGGGCTGCAACTAATGAAAAACTGTTTTTT. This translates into CASSYGGAATNEKLFF.